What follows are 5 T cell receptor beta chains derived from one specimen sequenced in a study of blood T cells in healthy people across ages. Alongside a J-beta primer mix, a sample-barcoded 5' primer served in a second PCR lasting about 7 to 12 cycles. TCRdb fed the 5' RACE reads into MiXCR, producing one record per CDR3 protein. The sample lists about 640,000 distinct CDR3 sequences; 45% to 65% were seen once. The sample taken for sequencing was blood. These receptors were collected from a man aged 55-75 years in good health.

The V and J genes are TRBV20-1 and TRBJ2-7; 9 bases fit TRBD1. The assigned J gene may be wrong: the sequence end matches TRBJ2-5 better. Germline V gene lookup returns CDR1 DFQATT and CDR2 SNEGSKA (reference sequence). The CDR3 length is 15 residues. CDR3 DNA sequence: TGCAGTGCTAGCCTTAACAGGGGGCGCCGGGAGACCCAGTACTTC. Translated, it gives CSASLNRGRRETQYF.

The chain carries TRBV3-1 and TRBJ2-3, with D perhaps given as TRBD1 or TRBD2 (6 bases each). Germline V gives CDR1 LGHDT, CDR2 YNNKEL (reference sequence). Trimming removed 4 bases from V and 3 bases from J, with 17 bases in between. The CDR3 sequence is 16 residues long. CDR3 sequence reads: CASSPSGRGTTDTQYF. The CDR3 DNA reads TGTGCCAGCAGCCCCTCCGGGCGCGGGACAACAGATACGCAGTATTTT.

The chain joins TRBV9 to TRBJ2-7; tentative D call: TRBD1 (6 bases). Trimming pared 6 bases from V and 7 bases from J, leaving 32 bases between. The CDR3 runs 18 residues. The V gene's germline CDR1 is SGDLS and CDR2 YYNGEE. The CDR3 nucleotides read TGTGCCAGCAAAGAACGGGACATTTCATTAAGACTCTGCGATGAGCAGTACTTC. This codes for CASKERDISLRLCDEQYF.

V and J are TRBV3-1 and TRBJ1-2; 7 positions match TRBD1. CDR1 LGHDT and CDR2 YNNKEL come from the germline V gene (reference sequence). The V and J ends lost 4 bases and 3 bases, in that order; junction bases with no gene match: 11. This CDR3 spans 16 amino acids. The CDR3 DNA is TGTGCCAGCAGCCTTCTCGGACAGGCCTCTTACTATGGCTACACCTTC. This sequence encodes CASSLLGQASYYGYTF.

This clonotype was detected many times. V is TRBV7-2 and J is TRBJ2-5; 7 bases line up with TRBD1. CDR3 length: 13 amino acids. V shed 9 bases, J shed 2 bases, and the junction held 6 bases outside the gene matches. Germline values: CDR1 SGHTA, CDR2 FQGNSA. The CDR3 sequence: CASTPDRQETQYF. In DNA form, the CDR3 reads TGTGCCAGTACCCCGGACAGGCAAGAGACCCAGTACTTC.